The sequence of this T cell receptor (beta chain) was determined in a study of cytomegalovirus exposure and HLA in healthy donors. Study-wide results and caveats: Published work reported that the classifier diagnosed cytomegalovirus status with high specificity and sensitivity. The authors later linked a missense DCLRE1C variant to TCR beta V- and J-gene trimming. A later analysis showed that HLA-associated TCR beta chains had undergone more clonal expansion than equally common others. No immune exposure information besides CMV serostatus was available.

Of note for this clone: Its antigen is unidentified.

Use of 60 Vbeta and 13 Jbeta primers characterized the PCR. The repertoire was sequenced with immunoSEQ multiplex PCR; TCRdb's copy has only in-frame clones and lacks some. The sample's table shows about 140,000 clones. From germline, CDR1 is LNHDA and CDR2 SQIVND (reference sequence). The CDR3 spans 19 residues. V shed 0 bases and J 2 bases; nucleotides not matched to a gene: 12. The chain has TRBV19 and TRBJ1-5, with 8 bases fitting TRBD1. Sequencing was done on a sample of PBMCs. This TCR came from a male donor in good health and CMV-seronegative. The DNA for the CDR3 is TGTGCCAGTAGTATAGATAACGCGGTTTTGACAGGGGGCAATCAGCCCCAGCATTTT. Its translation: CASSIDNAVLTGGNQPQHF. Filled out from reference TRBV19 and TRBJ1-5, the complete variable domain reads DGGITQSPKYLFRKEGQNVTLSCEQNLNHDAMYWYRQDPGQGLRLIYYSQIVNDFQKGDIAEGYSVSREKKESFPLTVTSAQKNPTAFYLCASSIDNAVLTGGNQPQHFGDGTRLSIL.